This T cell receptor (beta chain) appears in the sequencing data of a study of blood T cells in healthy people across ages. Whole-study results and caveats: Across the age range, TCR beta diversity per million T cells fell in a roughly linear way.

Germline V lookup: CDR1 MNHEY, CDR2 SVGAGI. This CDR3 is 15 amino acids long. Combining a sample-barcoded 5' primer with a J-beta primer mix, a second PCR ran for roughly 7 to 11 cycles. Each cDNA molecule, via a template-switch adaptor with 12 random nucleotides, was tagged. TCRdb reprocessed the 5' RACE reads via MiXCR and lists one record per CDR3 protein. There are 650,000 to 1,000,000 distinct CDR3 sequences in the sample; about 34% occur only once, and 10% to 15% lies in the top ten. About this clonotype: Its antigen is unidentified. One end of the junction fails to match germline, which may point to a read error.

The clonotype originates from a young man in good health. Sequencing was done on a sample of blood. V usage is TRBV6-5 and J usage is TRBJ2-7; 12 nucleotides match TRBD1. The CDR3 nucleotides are TGTGCCGGCAGTTTTTCCCGGGACAGGGGGCTCGAGCAGTACTTC. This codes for CAGSFSRDRGLEQYF.